This TCR beta chain was captured in a study of T cell responses to AZD1222 COVID-19 vaccine. Here immunoSEQ multiplex PCR was the method, and the copy in TCRdb shows in-frame clones only, minus some. The sample lists about 98,000 clones, 88% seen once, with over 9% in the top ten. There are 14 residues in the CDR3. The V gene lost 0 bases and the J gene lost 3 bases, with 7 bases spanning the gap. The germline gives CDR1 SGHRS, CDR2 YFSETQ. The sequence was obtained from an adult in good health. Sequences were derived from peripheral blood, sampled on day 0 of MenACWY control vaccination. The chain joins TRBV5-1 to TRBJ1-5; the D is unclear. CDR3 region: CASSLDGNNQPQHF. For the CDR3, the DNA is TGCGCCAGCAGCTTGGACGGAAACAATCAGCCCCAGCATTTT.